This TCR beta chain is from a study of cytomegalovirus exposure and HLA in healthy donors. Study conclusions and caveats: Within a later analysis, the majority of CMV-associated TCR beta chains appeared HLA-restricted.

Points on this clone: Its antigen is as yet unknown.

The PCR used 60 Vbeta and 13 Jbeta primers. Produced via immunoSEQ multiplex PCR; TCRdb's table is partial and in-frame only. This table holds about 200,000 clones, 85% to 90% found once. In germline, CDR1 is SGHNT, CDR2 YYREEE (reference sequence). This CDR3 has 18 amino acids. V lost 2 bases and J lost 9; bases outside the gene matches: 16. Specimen: PBMCs. The gene calls are TRBV5-4 and TRBJ2-1; 11 bases are shared with TRBD1. The receptor comes from a woman younger than 35 in good health and CMV-seronegative. CDR3 DNA sequence: TGTGCCAGCAGCTTCGGCGGTGAATCCGGGACAGGGGGGAGTGAGCAGTTCTTC. It encodes CASSFGGESGTGGSEQFF.